This is a list of T cell receptor beta chains from one sample in a study of cytomegalovirus exposure and HLA in healthy donors. Data came from immunoSEQ multiplex PCR; TCRdb stores just in-frame clones and leaves some out. The sample shows some 250,000 clones, almost 90% of them seen only once. Sequencing was done on a sample of PBMCs. Receptor source: a woman between 18 and 30 years old in good health and CMV-seronegative. CDR3s include the opening cysteine and the closing phenylalanine or tryptophan. A D gene is named only where the DNA matches it firmly. Size tells how often a clone was seen (once, few, many) or the class of an expanded clone, and some rows leave it out.

TRBD1	12	TRBV10-3	once	TRBJ1-1	TGTGCCATCAGTGCAGGGGGCACTGAAGCTTTCTTT	CAISAGGTEAFF
TRBD2	17	TRBV27	NA	TRBJ2-1	TGTGCCAGCAGCGTACATTTCAGCGGGGGGGCTTACAATGAGCAGTTCTTC	CASSVHFSGGAYNEQFF
NA	13	TRBV19	few	TRBJ2-2	TGTGCCAGTAGTATCGTGAACACCGGGGAGCTGTTTTTT	CASSIVNTGELFF
NA	14	TRBV6-5	once	TRBJ1-1	TGTGCCAGCAGTTACCGGGGGGCGAACACTGAAGCTTTCTTT	CASSYRGANTEAFF
TRBD1	12	TRBV7-9	NA	TRBJ1-2	TGTGCCAGCAGCTCCAGGGGGCGGGGCTACACCTTC	CASSSRGRGYTF
NA	13	TRBV7-2	NA	TRBJ1-1	TGTGCCAGCAGCTTATGGCTGAACACTGAAGCTTTCTTT	CASSLWLNTEAFF
TRBD1	16	TRBV10-2	NA	TRBJ1-5	TGCGCCAGCAGCTATACAGGGGGAAATAGCAATCAGCCCCAGCATTTT	CASSYTGGNSNQPQHF
NA	12	TRBV7-8	NA	TRBJ1-4	TGTGCCAGCGGAGTACTTAATGAAAAACTGTTTTTT	CASGVLNEKLFF
TRBD1	15	TRBV7-9	NA	TRBJ2-3	TGTGCCAGCAGCTCCGGGACAGGAGGCACAGATACGCAGTATTTT	CASSSGTGGTDTQYF
TRBD1	12	TRBV9	few	TRBJ1-2	TGTGCCAGCAGCACGGGACAGGTCGGCTACACCTTC	CASSTGQVGYTF
TRBD1	16	TRBV28	once	TRBJ1-5	TGTGCCAGCAGTTTAATCTCCGGGACAGGTAATCAGCCCCAGCATTTT	CASSLISGTGNQPQHF
TRBD2	18	TRBV7-9	NA	TRBJ2-2	TGTGCCAGCAGCCCGAGCCACCTACTAGCGGGGCCGACCGGGGAGCTGTTTTTT	CASSPSHLLAGPTGELFF
NA	18	TRBV9	NA	TRBJ2-6	TGTGCCAGCAATCCCCTGGACTTTTTCTCCTCTGGGGCCAACGTCCTGACTTTC	CASNPLDFFSSGANVLTF
NA	14	TRBV7-6	NA	TRBJ1-2	TGTGCCAGCAGCTTAGGGACGGAGGCCTATGGCTACACCTTC	CASSLGTEAYGYTF
TRBD1	14	TRBV5-5	NA	TRBJ2-7	TGTGCCAGCATCAAATCGACAGGGACCTACGAGCAGTACTTC	CASIKSTGTYEQYF
NA	15	TRBV7-3	NA	TRBJ1-1	TGTGCCAGCAGCTCAAAAACAGGGTTGAACACTGAAGCTTTCTTT	CASSSKTGLNTEAFF
NA	15	TRBV5-5	few	TRBJ2-2	TGTGCCAGCAGCCTGGTAGCAGCGAACACCGGGGAGCTGTTTTTT	CASSLVAANTGELFF
NA	13	TRBV7-2	NA	TRBJ2-1	TGTGCCAGCAGCAGTGGACTCCATGGTGAGCAGTTCTTC	CASSSGLHGEQFF
TRBD1	15	TRBV19	NA	TRBJ1-2	TGTGCCAGTAGTATAGTGGCAGGGGGCAACTATGGCTACACCTTC	CASSIVAGGNYGYTF
NA	13	TRBV10-3	NA	TRBJ1-2	TGTGCCATCAGTGATGGCCTTTCAGGTGGCTACACCTTC	CAISDGLSGGYTF
NA	14	TRBV4-1	NA	TRBJ1-6	TGCGCCAGCAGCCAGCCGGGGGAAGGTTCACCCCTCCACTTT	CASSQPGEGSPLHF
NA	17	TRBV28	NA	TRBJ1-3	TGTGCCAGCAGTCCCCGGGACTCAATACAGTGGGGAAACACCATATATTTT	CASSPRDSIQWGNTIYF
NA	14	TRBV27	few	TRBJ1-2	TGTGCCAGCAGTTTGAGTGGTCAGGACTATGGCTACACCTTC	CASSLSGQDYGYTF